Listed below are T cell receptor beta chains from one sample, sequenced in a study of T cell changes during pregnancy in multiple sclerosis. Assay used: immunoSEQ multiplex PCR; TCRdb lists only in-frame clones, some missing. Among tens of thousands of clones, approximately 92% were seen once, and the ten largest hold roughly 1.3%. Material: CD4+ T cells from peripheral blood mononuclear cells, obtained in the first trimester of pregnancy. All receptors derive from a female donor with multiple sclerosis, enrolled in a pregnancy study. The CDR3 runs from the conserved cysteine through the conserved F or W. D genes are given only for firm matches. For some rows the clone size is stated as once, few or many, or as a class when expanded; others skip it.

CDR3: CASSRTSGRGKYEQYF
DNA: TGTGCCAGCAGCAGGACTAGCGGGAGGGGGAAGTACGAGCAGTACTTC
size: -
J: TRBJ2-7
D: TRBD2
V: TRBV7-2

CDR3: CASSSRGPRTLKAFF
DNA: TGTGCCAGCAGTAGCCGAGGGCCGCGAACACTTAAAGCTTTCTTT
size: -
J: TRBJ1-1
D: -
V: TRBV27

CDR3: CASSPRLSTDTQYF
DNA: TGTGCCAGCAGCCCCAGACTTAGCACAGATACGCAGTATTTT
size: -
J: TRBJ2-3
D: -
V: TRBV9

CDR3: CASTQMGLPPNEQYF
DNA: TGTGCCAGCACCCAGATGGGACTTCCCCCCAACGAGCAGTACTTC
size: -
J: TRBJ2-7
D: -
V: TRBV6-6

CDR3: CASSPGTVNTEAFF
DNA: TGTGCCAGCTCACCCGGGACAGTAAACACTGAAGCTTTCTTT
size: few
J: TRBJ1-1
D: TRBD1
V: TRBV18

CDR3: CASSRQASNTEAFF
DNA: TGCGCCAGCAGCCGGCAGGCTTCCAACACTGAAGCTTTCTTT
size: -
J: TRBJ1-1
D: -
V: TRBV5-1

CDR3: CSVGHFYGYTF
DNA: TGCAGCGTTGGACACTTCTATGGCTACACCTTC
size: once
J: TRBJ1-2
D: -
V: TRBV29-1

CDR3: CASSINPPYAGDLRTDTQYF
DNA: TGTGCCAGTAGTATAAACCCCCCATACGCGGGAGATCTTCGCACAGATACGCAGTATTTT
size: -
J: TRBJ2-3
D: TRBD2
V: TRBV19

CDR3: CASSSLGGIYEQYF
DNA: TGTGCCAGCAGCTCGTTGGGCGGGATCTACGAGCAGTACTTC
size: medium-sized
J: TRBJ2-7
D: -
V: TRBV7-2

CDR3: CASSTHRQDYGYTF
DNA: TGTGCCAGCAGCACCCATCGACAGGACTATGGCTACACCTTC
size: -
J: TRBJ1-2
D: -
V: TRBV7-2

CDR3: CASSPTFRGNEKLFF
DNA: TGCGCCAGCAGTCCCACTTTCAGGGGTAATGAAAAACTGTTTTTT
size: -
J: TRBJ1-4
D: -
V: TRBV10-2

CDR3: CASSLPGTGGSNQPQHF
DNA: TGTGCCAGCAGTCTGCCCGGGACAGGGGGCAGCAATCAGCCCCAGCATTTT
size: -
J: TRBJ1-5
D: TRBD1
V: TRBV28

CDR3: CASSYGTGFYEQYF
DNA: TGTGCCAGCAGTTACGGGACAGGGTTCTACGAGCAGTACTTC
size: -
J: TRBJ2-7
D: TRBD1
V: TRBV6-5

CDR3: CASRSGATDTQYF
DNA: TGTGCCAGCAGATCGGGAGCGACAGATACGCAGTATTTT
size: -
J: TRBJ2-3
D: -
V: TRBV11-3

CDR3: CASRGLTATDTQYF
DNA: TGTGCCAGCAGGGGACTAACCGCCACAGATACGCAGTATTTT
size: -
J: TRBJ2-3
D: TRBD2
V: TRBV2

CDR3: CASSMFIWGEDRGDGYTF
DNA: TGTGCCAGTAGTATGTTCATCTGGGGAGAGGACAGGGGCGATGGCTACACCTTC
size: once
J: TRBJ1-2
D: TRBD1
V: TRBV19

CDR3: CASSILGTGGRSGANVLTF
DNA: TGTGCCAGTAGTATTTTAGGGACAGGGGGCCGGTCCGGGGCCAACGTCCTGACTTTC
size: -
J: TRBJ2-6
D: TRBD1
V: TRBV19

CDR3: CARSCYRGNLYGYTF
DNA: TGTGCCAGAAGCTGTTACAGGGGGAATCTCTATGGCTACACCTTC
size: -
J: TRBJ1-2
D: TRBD1
V: TRBV5-3

CDR3: CASSLQGVSSYEQYF
DNA: TGTGCCAGCAGCTTGCAGGGGGTCTCGTCCTACGAGCAGTACTTC
size: -
J: TRBJ2-7
D: TRBD1
V: TRBV5-5

CDR3: CASSAFGVSSYNEQFF
DNA: TGTGCCAGCAGCGCCTTCGGGGTCAGCTCCTACAATGAGCAGTTCTTC
size: -
J: TRBJ2-1
D: -
V: TRBV7-2

CDR3: CASSGTPIGNTGELFF
DNA: TGTGCCAGCTCCGGGACTCCAATCGGGAACACCGGGGAGCTGTTTTTT
size: -
J: TRBJ2-2
D: -
V: TRBV18

CDR3: CAIRAEGTDTQYF
DNA: TGTGCCATCAGGGCGGAGGGCACAGATACGCAGTATTTT
size: -
J: TRBJ2-3
D: -
V: TRBV10-3

CDR3: CASSKGLAVSSGQSTDTQYF
DNA: TGTGCCAGTAGTAAGGGCCTGGCGGTCTCTAGCGGGCAAAGCACAGATACGCAGTATTTT
size: -
J: TRBJ2-3
D: TRBD2
V: TRBV19

CDR3: CASSDVVKQQPQHF
DNA: TGTGCCAGCAGTGACGTAGTTAAACAGCAGCCCCAGCATTTT
size: -
J: TRBJ1-5
D: -
V: TRBV2

CDR3: CASSYGGGANEKLFF
DNA: TGTGCCAGCAGTTACGGCGGGGGAGCTAATGAAAAACTGTTTTTT
size: -
J: TRBJ1-4
D: -
V: TRBV6-5

CDR3: CASSYSGRGQPQHF
DNA: TGTGCCAGCAGTTACTCGGGCAGGGGGCAGCCCCAGCATTTT
size: -
J: TRBJ1-5
D: TRBD1
V: TRBV6-5

CDR3: CASQRTEIDNEQFF
DNA: TGTGCCTCGCAACGGACAGAAATCGATAATGAGCAGTTCTTC
size: -
J: TRBJ2-1
D: -
V: TRBV7-9

CDR3: CASSLARTSGGNYNEQFF
DNA: TGTGCCAGCAGCTTGGCCCGGACTAGCGGGGGTAACTACAATGAGCAGTTCTTC
size: -
J: TRBJ2-1
D: TRBD2
V: TRBV5-4

CDR3: CAYRTSGSKNEQFF
DNA: TGTGCCTACCGGACTAGCGGGAGTAAAAATGAGCAGTTCTTC
size: few
J: TRBJ2-1
D: TRBD2
V: TRBV6-1

CDR3: CASSWVLGGTEAFF
DNA: TGTGCCAGCAGTTGGGTGTTGGGGGGCACTGAAGCTTTCTTT
size: -
J: TRBJ1-1
D: -
V: TRBV27

CDR3: CASSHGASYNEQFF
DNA: TGTGCCAGCAGCCATGGGGCCTCCTACAATGAGCAGTTCTTC
size: -
J: TRBJ2-1
D: -
V: TRBV14

CDR3: CASSPITGGESSEQYF
DNA: TGTGCCAGCTCACCAATTACGGGGGGCGAGTCATCCGAGCAGTACTTC
size: -
J: TRBJ2-7
D: -
V: TRBV18

CDR3: CASSLNTGELFF
DNA: TGCGCCAGCAGCCTAAACACCGGGGAGCTGTTTTTT
size: -
J: TRBJ2-2
D: -
V: TRBV5-1

CDR3: CASPGQGQVVAAHTF
DNA: TGTGCCAGCCCGGGGCAGGGACAGGTTGTTGCAGCCCACACCTTC
size: -
J: TRBJ1-2
D: TRBD1
V: TRBV27

CDR3: CASSDPGYTF
DNA: TGTGCCAGCAGTGACCCAGGCTACACCTTC
size: once
J: TRBJ1-2
D: -
V: TRBV2

CDR3: CASSLDLPNEQFF
DNA: TGTGCCAGCAGCTTAGATCTCCCCAATGAGCAGTTCTTC
size: -
J: TRBJ2-1
D: -
V: TRBV11-2

CDR3: CASSTTGLAGGGTYNEQFF
DNA: TGTGCCAGCAGTACGACGGGACTAGCGGGAGGGGGGACCTACAATGAGCAGTTCTTC
size: -
J: TRBJ2-1
D: TRBD2
V: TRBV28

CDR3: CASTAGALFYGYTF
DNA: TGTGCCAGCACTGCAGGGGCCTTGTTCTATGGCTACACCTTC
size: -
J: TRBJ1-2
D: -
V: TRBV9

CDR3: CASGSGQGAADTQYF
DNA: TGTGCTAGTGGTTCCGGACAGGGGGCGGCAGATACGCAGTATTTT
size: -
J: TRBJ2-3
D: TRBD1
V: TRBV12-5

CDR3: CASSSYRGNTEAFF
DNA: TGTGCCAGCAGTTCATACAGGGGGAACACTGAAGCTTTCTTT
size: -
J: TRBJ1-1
D: TRBD1
V: TRBV6-5

CDR3: CASSNGLATNEQFF
DNA: TGTGCCAGCAGTAACGGACTAGCGACGAATGAGCAGTTCTTC
size: -
J: TRBJ2-1
D: TRBD2
V: TRBV2

CDR3: CASQGQGGETQYF
DNA: TGTGCCAGCCAAGGGCAGGGCGGCGAGACCCAGTACTTC
size: -
J: TRBJ2-5
D: -
V: TRBV7-9

CDR3: CASSIGRQEFF
DNA: TGTGCCAGTAGTATCGGTAGGCAGGAGTTCTTC
size: once
J: TRBJ2-1
D: -
V: TRBV19

CDR3: CAISEVQGAAGELFF
DNA: TGTGCCATCAGTGAGGTACAGGGAGCGGCCGGGGAGCTGTTTTTT
size: -
J: TRBJ2-2
D: -
V: TRBV10-3

CDR3: CASSMASGGNTEAFF
DNA: TGTGCCAGCAGCATGGCATCGGGGGGGAACACTGAAGCTTTCTTT
size: -
J: TRBJ1-1
D: -
V: TRBV7-9

CDR3: CASSDPGQGETEAFF
DNA: TGTGCCAGCAGTGATCCCGGACAGGGGGAGACTGAAGCTTTCTTT
size: -
J: TRBJ1-1
D: TRBD1
V: TRBV25-1

CDR3: CASSQLDIISYNEQFF
DNA: TGCGCCAGCAGCCAACTTGACATAATCTCCTACAATGAGCAGTTCTTC
size: few
J: TRBJ2-1
D: -
V: TRBV4-1

CDR3: CASSWTANYGYTF
DNA: TGTGCCAGCAGTTGGACAGCTAACTATGGCTACACCTTC
size: -
J: TRBJ1-2
D: -
V: TRBV28

CDR3: CASSLVSGLNTEAFF
DNA: TGCGCCAGCAGCTTGGTGTCAGGCTTGAACACTGAAGCTTTCTTT
size: few
J: TRBJ1-1
D: -
V: TRBV5-1

CDR3: CAGSDRAGELFF
DNA: TGTGCCGGCTCGGACAGGGCCGGGGAGCTGTTTTTT
size: -
J: TRBJ2-2
D: TRBD1
V: TRBV19

CDR3: CSAGTESSYEQYF
DNA: TGCAGCGCCGGGACTGAGAGCTCCTACGAGCAGTACTTC
size: -
J: TRBJ2-7
D: -
V: TRBV29-1

CDR3: CASSFTGRHGELFF
DNA: TGTGCCAGCAGTTTCACAGGGCGTCACGGGGAGCTGTTTTTT
size: -
J: TRBJ2-2
D: -
V: TRBV27

CDR3: CASSGRGYNEQFF
DNA: TGTGCCAGCAGCGGGAGGGGGTACAATGAGCAGTTCTTC
size: -
J: TRBJ2-1
D: -
V: TRBV4-2

CDR3: CASGYPLTDSNQPQHF
DNA: TGTGCTAGTGGCTATCCCCTTACAGATAGCAATCAGCCCCAGCATTTT
size: -
J: TRBJ1-5
D: -
V: TRBV12-5

CDR3: CASSPVLSGANVLTF
DNA: TGCGCCAGCAGCCCAGTTCTCTCTGGGGCCAACGTCCTGACTTTC
size: -
J: TRBJ2-6
D: -
V: TRBV5-1

CDR3: CAWSVGTGIVLETQYF
DNA: TGTGCCTGGAGTGTGGGGACAGGGATCGTATTAGAGACCCAGTACTTC
size: -
J: TRBJ2-5
D: TRBD1
V: TRBV30

CDR3: CASSEERGAYNEQFF
DNA: TGTGCCAGCAGTGAGGAGCGGGGAGCCTACAATGAGCAGTTCTTC
size: -
J: TRBJ2-1
D: TRBD2
V: TRBV6-1

CDR3: CASSFEDFPSNEQFF
DNA: TGTGCCAGCAGCTTCGAGGACTTTCCCTCCAATGAGCAGTTCTTC
size: -
J: TRBJ2-1
D: -
V: TRBV7-2

CDR3: CASSFPSGRLESSYNEQFF
DNA: TGCGCCAGCAGCTTTCCTAGCGGGAGGCTGGAGAGCTCCTACAATGAGCAGTTCTTC
size: few
J: TRBJ2-1
D: TRBD2
V: TRBV5-1